This TCR beta chain was observed in a study of blood T cell repertoires in COVID-19. Looking at the study overall: COVID-19 samples, acute and convalescent, were from the United States, Italy and Spain. The analysed material was cDNA or gDNA that came from T cells, B-cell-depleted T cells, or PBMCs.

Authors' analysis steps: Cell counts per sample came from amplifying reference gene primers. Only in-frame clones appear in the TCRdb table, and some are missing; sequencing was by immunoSEQ multiplex PCR. V and J calls and clone size are as listed in that table; D and trimming were resolved from the DNA. Here the sample spans under 140,000 clones, around nine tenths being singletons. CDR3 size: 9 residues. Germline CDR1 and CDR2: DFQATT and SNEGSKA (reference sequence). Germline trimming cut 6 bases from V and 10 bases from J; bases unmatched to any gene: 2. The V call is TRBV20-1, the J call TRBJ2-7; TRBD1 aligns across 8 bases. The specimen was peripheral blood. The source is a woman in her forties or fifties with acute or convalescent COVID-19. DNA for the CDR3: TGCAGTGCCGGACAGGGTCAGTACTTC. Its translation is CSAGQGQYF.